Included here is one T cell receptor (beta chain) sequence, with context. Its antigen is not known. Each CDR3 protein gets one entry after TCRdb re-called the reads with MiXCR. The repertoire holds around 440,000 distinct CDR3 sequences, with approximately 10% as singletons. This entry is derived from a study of T cell repertoires in cytomegalovirus infection. Across the study: In public TCR beta signatures, there were indications of both CMV infection and matching HLA type. Broader study findings: Public TCR beta family frequency separated CMV-and-HLA carriers, including in an independent cohort. There were HLA-C-restricted CMV-specific TCR beta clonotypes dominating the ex vivo response.

Trimming shortened V by 6 bases and J by 6 bases, and 16 bases separated the two germline ends. The CDR3 loop spans 14 amino acids. In germline, CDR1 is ENHRY, CDR2 SYGVKD. The rearrangement joins TRBV10-3 to TRBJ2-3; D possibly corresponds to TRBD1 (6 bases). The source is a human donor in good health (CMV status not recorded). Some clones in this sample may be carry-over from other donors' samples. Sequenced sample: PBMCs. CDR3 protein: CAIRRTGTEDTQYF. The CDR3 DNA sequence: TGTGCCATCAGACGAACAGGGACCGAGGATACGCAGTATTTT.